This T cell receptor beta chain was recovered during a study of shared T cell receptors in the human thymus. The assay was immunoSEQ multiplex PCR, and TCRdb's table has in-frame clones only and misses some. Counted here are 550,000 to 800,000 clones, over 75% occurring once; the ten biggest clones make up under 0.012%. The V gene end was trimmed by 5 bases and the J gene end by 5 bases; junction bases not matched to a gene: 20. Looked up from germline, CDR1 is LNHDA and CDR2 is SQIVND (reference sequence). This CDR3 is built from 19 residues. This same sample was also part of a study on human thymus T cells.

The J gene is TRBJ2-5, the V gene TRBV19, with 10 bases that match TRBD2. The receptor was isolated from a girl in the first two years of life with a congenital heart defect. The material sequenced was thymocytes. CDR3 amino acids: CASSSPQTSGSPRRETQYF. Here the CDR3 DNA reads TGTGCCAGTAGTTCCCCCCAGACTAGCGGGTCCCCCCGACGGGAGACCCAGTACTTC.